The rows below give T cell receptor beta chains drawn from one sample of a study of cytomegalovirus exposure and HLA in healthy donors. Generated by immunoSEQ multiplex PCR, the TCRdb table keeps only in-frame clones and is missing some. The sample includes fewer than 200,000 clones, roughly 74% of them seen just once. The material sequenced was PBMCs. These receptors all come from a woman between 25 and 40 years old in good health and CMV-seronegative. CDR3s include the opening cysteine and the closing phenylalanine or tryptophan. The order of the fields is V gene, D gene, J gene, clone size, CDR3 DNA, CDR3 protein. The D gene is left open where the match is weak. Expanded clones get a size class; other rows say once, few or many, or leave the size out.

TRBV5-1	TRBD2	TRBJ2-1	-	TGCGCCAGCAGCCGGACTAGCGGAAGCTCCTACAATGAGCAGTTCTTC	CASSRTSGSSYNEQFF
TRBV29-1	-	TRBJ1-1	-	TGCAGCGTCCGCGGGACGATGAACACTGAAGCTTTCTTT	CSVRGTMNTEAFF
TRBV2	TRBD1	TRBJ1-2	-	TGTGCCAGGAGGGTAGGACAGGGATGTGGCTACACCTTC	CARRVGQGCGYTF
TRBV7-9	-	TRBJ2-7	-	TGTGCCAGCAGCTTAGGGAGGGCCTACGAGCAGTACTTC	CASSLGRAYEQYF
TRBV10-3	TRBD1	TRBJ1-2	-	TGTGCCATCAGGGGGGACAGGAGTGATGGCTACACCTTC	CAIRGDRSDGYTF
TRBV7-9	TRBD2	TRBJ2-3	-	TGTGCCAGCAGCTACACAGCGGGAACCACTAGCACAGATACGCAGTATTTT	CASSYTAGTTSTDTQYF
TRBV6-1	TRBD1	TRBJ1-1	few	TGTGCCAGCAGTGAATCCAAACGCAAAACAGGGGTGAACACTGAAGCTTTCTTT	CASSESKRKTGVNTEAFF
TRBV5-6	-	TRBJ1-3	-	TGTGCCAGCAGCATTGACAGGTCTGGAAACACCATATATTTT	CASSIDRSGNTIYF
TRBV6-1	-	TRBJ2-3	-	TGTGCCAGCAGTGAATTGGGCGGCACAGATACGCAGTATTTT	CASSELGGTDTQYF
TRBV15	-	TRBJ1-2	-	TGTGCCACCAGCAGAGGTGGCCTGAATAACTATGGCTACACCTTC	CATSRGGLNNYGYTF
TRBV19	-	TRBJ1-5	few	TGTGCCAGTAGTATCGTCAATCAGCCCCAGCATTTT	CASSIVNQPQHF
TRBV2	TRBD1	TRBJ2-7	-	TGTGCCAGCAGTTATTCCGGGACAGGAGCCTACGAGCAGTACTTC	CASSYSGTGAYEQYF
TRBV9	-	TRBJ1-1	few	TGTGCCAGCAGCGTAGATTTAGGACATATGAACACTGAAGCTTTCTTT	CASSVDLGHMNTEAFF
TRBV11-1	-	TRBJ2-3	-	TGTGCCAGCAGCTCCCAGGGATACACAGATACGCAGTATTTT	CASSSQGYTDTQYF
TRBV6-5	-	TRBJ2-7	-	TGTGCCAGCAGTTCGGATGGGGGGTCAGGAACCTACGAGCAGTACTTC	CASSSDGGSGTYEQYF
TRBV25-1	TRBD1	TRBJ1-1	-	TGTGCCAGCAGTGAATTGGGACAGGTCACTGAAGCTTTCTTT	CASSELGQVTEAFF
TRBV7-8	TRBD2	TRBJ2-5	-	TGTGCCAGCAGCTTAGCGGGGGGGCAAGAGACCCAGTACTTC	CASSLAGGQETQYF
TRBV4-1	-	TRBJ2-1	few	TGCGCCAGCAGCCAACTTAGTGGGGCAGGATCCTCCTACAATGAGCAGTTCTTC	CASSQLSGAGSSYNEQFF
TRBV9	TRBD2	TRBJ2-3	-	TGTGCCAGCAGTTCCTTAGCGGGAGGTGATACAGATACGCAGTATTTT	CASSSLAGGDTDTQYF
TRBV11-2	-	TRBJ2-7	-	TGTGCCAGCAGCTTAGACAGAACCTACGAGCAGTACTTC	CASSLDRTYEQYF
TRBV5-6	-	TRBJ1-3	-	TGTGCCAGCAGCTTACAGGGTGGAAACACCATATATTTT	CASSLQGGNTIYF
TRBV19	-	TRBJ2-3	-	TGTGCCAGTAGTTGGACACCAAATACGCAGTATTTT	CASSWTPNTQYF
TRBV5-1	-	TRBJ2-1	-	TGCGCCAGCAGCTTACCCCCTTCGAGCTCCTACAATGAGCAGTTCTTC	CASSLPPSSSYNEQFF
TRBV5-1	-	TRBJ2-7	-	TGCGCCAGCAGCCTACAACGGACTCCAAGAAGCTTCAGCTCCTACGAGCAGTACTTC	CASSLQRTPRSFSSYEQYF
TRBV7-9	-	TRBJ2-1	-	TGTGCCAGCAGCTTATGGGGGGATGAGCAGTTCTTC	CASSLWGDEQFF
TRBV2	TRBD1	TRBJ1-5	-	TGTGCCAGCAGAGCAGGGGGCCAGCCCCAGCATTTT	CASRAGGQPQHF
TRBV29-1	-	TRBJ2-3	-	TGCAGCGTGGAGCGGCGGACCCCTAGCACAGATACGCAGTATTTT	CSVERRTPSTDTQYF
TRBV2	TRBD2	TRBJ2-3	once	TGTGCCAGCAGTGAAGCGCGGTCCGGACTAGCGGCAGATACGCAGTATTTT	CASSEARSGLAADTQYF
TRBV10-1	-	TRBJ2-1	-	TGCGCCAGCAGTGAGTCGAAGCGAGGCTCCTACAATGAGCAGTTCTTC	CASSESKRGSYNEQFF
TRBV19	-	TRBJ2-1	-	TGTGCCAGTAGTATCAGACAGGAACCCTACAATGAGCAGTTCTTC	CASSIRQEPYNEQFF
TRBV7-8	-	TRBJ2-3	-	TGTGCCAGCAGCTTACAAGAGAGCACAGATACGCAGTATTTT	CASSLQESTDTQYF
TRBV7-6	TRBD1	TRBJ2-1	-	TGTGCCAGCAGTGCGGGAACCCTCCAGGGGGCTCTGAACAATGAGCAGTTCTTC	CASSAGTLQGALNNEQFF
TRBV7-6	-	TRBJ2-1	-	TGTGCCAGCAGCTTAGGGGGGGATCTTTCCAATGAGCAGTTCTTC	CASSLGGDLSNEQFF
TRBV5-6	-	TRBJ2-1	-	TGTGCCAGCAGCTCTAGAGGGGGGGCCCCCTACAATGAGCAGTTCTTC	CASSSRGGAPYNEQFF
TRBV7-2	-	TRBJ2-3	few	TGTGCCAGCAGCTTAGTGTTAACGGGAGAGCAGTATTTT	CASSLVLTGEQYF
TRBV11-2	-	TRBJ2-1	-	TGTGCCAGCAGCTTATCTGGCGGAAGCTCCTACAATGAGCAGTTCTTC	CASSLSGGSSYNEQFF